The rows below give T cell receptor beta chains drawn from one sample of a study of CD8+ T cells in alopecia areata. Libraries were prepared by immunoSEQ multiplex PCR; TCRdb keeps only in-frame clonotypes and omits some of them. This sample has roughly 97,000 clones, with 35% to 45% found just once. The specimen was CD4+ T cells sorted from blood. These receptors all come from a human donor with alopecia areata. Both conserved end residues are part of each CDR3. Each record gives: clone size, V gene, J gene, D gene, CDR3 DNA, CDR3 protein. D genes are given only for firm matches. The size field is filled for only some rows; it gives once, few, many or a size class.

>NA|TRBV4-3|TRBJ2-7|TRBD1
TGCGCCAGCAGCCAATCTCCCAGGGGGCTCTACGAGCAGTACTTC
CASSQSPRGLYEQYF
>NA|TRBV28|TRBJ1-2|TRBD1
TGTGCCAGCAGACTAAGGGGACAGAACTATGGCTACACCTTC
CASRLRGQNYGYTF
>NA|TRBV9|TRBJ1-5|NA
TGTGCCAGCAGCGAACAGGCCTCGGGTCAGCCCCAGCATTTT
CASSEQASGQPQHF
>NA|TRBV7-9|TRBJ2-3|NA
TGTGCCAGCAGCTCAAGAATTGGCGGCACAGATACGCAGTATTTT
CASSSRIGGTDTQYF
>NA|TRBV29-1|TRBJ1-1|NA
TGCAGCGTTGGGACGGGCACCATTAACACTGAAGCTTTCTTT
CSVGTGTINTEAFF
>few|TRBV7-9|TRBJ2-6|NA
TGTGCCAGCAGCTTAGGACTGCGCTCTGGGGCCAACGTCCTGACTTTC
CASSLGLRSGANVLTF
>NA|TRBV5-6|TRBJ2-7|NA
TGTGCCAGCAGCTCTTCGGGGTCGTACTACGAGCAGTACTTC
CASSSSGSYYEQYF
>few|TRBV5-4|TRBJ2-7|NA
TGTGCCAGCAGCCGCGCCGGGACCGGGTACGAGCAGTACTTC
CASSRAGTGYEQYF
>NA|TRBV5-4|TRBJ2-5|NA
TGTGCCAGCAGCTTTGGGGGGCGGATGGGGCAAGAGACCCAGTACTTC
CASSFGGRMGQETQYF
>few|TRBV7-2|TRBJ1-1|NA
TGTGCCAGCAGCCTGGACGGCTTGAACACTGAAGCTTTCTTT
CASSLDGLNTEAFF
>few|TRBV20-1|TRBJ2-7|NA
TGCAGTGCTAGTTCTTACGAGCAGTACTTC
CSASSYEQYF
>many|TRBV7-8|TRBJ2-6|NA
TGTGCCAGCAGCTTAGGTGCAGGGGCCAACGTCCTGACTTTC
CASSLGAGANVLTF
>NA|TRBV6-5|TRBJ2-5|NA
TGTGCCAGCAGTTACTCGACGGGACAAGAGACCCAGTACTTC
CASSYSTGQETQYF
>NA|TRBV30|TRBJ2-5|TRBD2
TGTGCCTGGAGTAGACTAGCGGACGGTGAGACCCAGTACTTC
CAWSRLADGETQYF
>few|TRBV18|TRBJ2-3|NA
TGTGCCAGCTCACCAGCAGGGAATCCCGTTGATACGCAGTATTTT
CASSPAGNPVDTQYF
>NA|TRBV5-6|TRBJ1-6|TRBD1
TGTGCCAGCAGCTCTCGGACAGGGCTTCATAATTCACCCCTCCACTTT
CASSSRTGLHNSPLHF
>NA|TRBV7-2|TRBJ2-7|NA
TGTGCCAGCAGCCTTTATCGGGACGAGCAGTACTTC
CASSLYRDEQYF
>few|TRBV7-2|TRBJ2-1|NA
TGTGCCAGCAGCTTAAGCGGGTCAAAGGGAGAAGAGCAGTTCTTC
CASSLSGSKGEEQFF
>few|TRBV28|TRBJ2-1|NA
TGTGCCAGCAGTTCAGGGACTGGCTCCTACAATGAGCAGTTCTTC
CASSSGTGSYNEQFF
>few|TRBV7-2|TRBJ1-6|TRBD1
TGTGCCAGCAGCTTAGAGGGGGCGCAGGTTTCACCCCTCCACTTT
CASSLEGAQVSPLHF
>few|TRBV28|TRBJ2-3|NA
TGTGCCAGCAGTTTTCCAGTATCTACGCAGTATTTT
CASSFPVSTQYF
>NA|TRBV6-6|TRBJ2-7|NA
TGTGCCAGCAGTTACACTCCTTTGTCCCGAAACGAGCAGTACTTC
CASSYTPLSRNEQYF
>many|TRBV18|TRBJ2-3|TRBD2
TGTGCCAGCTCGAAATCTAGCGGCCCAGATACGCAGTATTTT
CASSKSSGPDTQYF
>once|TRBV5-1|TRBJ2-7|NA
TGCGCCAGCAGTCTACTACAGAAAGGCGGCTACGAGCAGTACTTC
CASSLLQKGGYEQYF
>NA|TRBV7-2|TRBJ1-2|NA
TGTGCCAGCAGCTTATATCAGACCTATGGCTACACCTTC
CASSLYQTYGYTF
>NA|TRBV29-1|TRBJ2-5|NA
TGCAGCGTTGGTGGTGGGGGCTCGGTGTCCCAAGAGACCCAGTACTTC
CSVGGGGSVSQETQYF
>NA|TRBV7-2|TRBJ2-7|NA
TGTGCCAGCAGCCCCCAACCCCTCTACGAGCAGTACTTC
CASSPQPLYEQYF
>NA|TRBV2|TRBJ2-3|NA
TGTGCCAGCAGTGAACGGGACGTAAGCACAGATACGCAGTATTTT
CASSERDVSTDTQYF
>NA|TRBV29-1|TRBJ1-1|NA
TGCAGCGTTGAAGGACAAATGAACACTGAAGCTTTCTTT
CSVEGQMNTEAFF
>NA|TRBV29-1|TRBJ2-5|NA
TGCAGCCCTCAAACTCCGGAGACCCAGTACTTC
CSPQTPETQYF
>many|TRBV4-2|TRBJ2-3|TRBD2
TGTGCCAGCAGCCAAGTTCTAGCGGGAGATTTAGATACGCAGTATTTT
CASSQVLAGDLDTQYF
>NA|TRBV29-1|TRBJ2-3|TRBD1
TGCAGCGTGTCGACAGGGGGCTCGGGAGATACGCAGTATTTT
CSVSTGGSGDTQYF
>NA|TRBV7-9|TRBJ2-5|NA
TGTGCCAGCAGCTGGACCCGAGGGGGCCAAGAGACCCAGTACTTC
CASSWTRGGQETQYF
>NA|TRBV7-2|TRBJ2-1|NA
TGTGCCAGCAGCTTAGCGGCCTGGGTAGAGCAGTTCTTC
CASSLAAWVEQFF
>few|TRBV29-1|TRBJ2-3|NA
TGCAGCCGTAGGGTGGGGGGCGTAACAGATACGCAGTATTTT
CSRRVGGVTDTQYF
>few|TRBV6-6|TRBJ2-1|NA
TGTGCCAGCAGTTACTCGACGACTAAAGATGAGCAGTTCTTC
CASSYSTTKDEQFF
>few|TRBV7-2|TRBJ1-2|NA
TGTGCCAGCAGCTTAGTAGCCTGGGCCCATGGCTACACCTTC
CASSLVAWAHGYTF
>NA|TRBV5-6|TRBJ2-1|NA
TGTGCCAGCACTGGTGCCGGCAATGAGCAGTTCTTC
CASTGAGNEQFF
>NA|TRBV7-9|TRBJ1-1|NA
TGTGCCAGCAGACAGGGAGGGGCAACAACTGAAGCTTTCTTT
CASRQGGATTEAFF
>NA|TRBV30|TRBJ1-2|NA
TGTGCCTGGAGTATGCGAGGGGTAGCTGGCTACACCTTC
CAWSMRGVAGYTF
>few|TRBV29-1|TRBJ2-7|NA
TGCAGCGTTGAAGCGGACAGTAATTGGGAGCAGTACTTC
CSVEADSNWEQYF
>NA|TRBV7-9|TRBJ1-2|NA
TGTGCCAGCAGCCCATCGGGTGGGATGCACTATGGCTACACCTTC
CASSPSGGMHYGYTF
>NA|TRBV5-1|TRBJ2-2|TRBD1
TGCGCCAGCAGCCAAACCACAGGGGGGACCGGGGAGCTGTTTTTT
CASSQTTGGTGELFF
>NA|TRBV28|TRBJ2-5|TRBD2
TGTGCCAGCAGACCGGGACTAGCGGGGGAGACCCAGTACTTC
CASRPGLAGETQYF
>NA|TRBV28|TRBJ2-7|TRBD1
TGTGCCAGCAGTGGGACAGGGGTCACCTACGAGCAGTACTTC
CASSGTGVTYEQYF
>few|TRBV2|TRBJ1-5|TRBD1
TGTGCCAGCACCCCAGGACAGGGTGGTGGTCAGCCCCAGCATTTT
CASTPGQGGGQPQHF
>NA|TRBV5-6|TRBJ2-5|NA
TGTGCCAGCAGCGGACGTTTCGGGCGGGAGACCCAGTACTTC
CASSGRFGRETQYF
>once|TRBV4-2|TRBJ2-3|TRBD2
TGTGCCAGCACCCCCGGGACTAGCGGCACAGATACGCAGTATTTT
CASTPGTSGTDTQYF
>NA|TRBV5-1|TRBJ1-5|NA
TGCGCCAGCAAACAGGGTCTAACAAATCAGCCCCAGCATTTT
CASKQGLTNQPQHF
>NA|TRBV11-2|TRBJ1-5|NA
TGTGCCAGCAGCTTAGGGGCAGATAATCAGCCCCAGCATTTT
CASSLGADNQPQHF
>few|TRBV21-1|TRBJ2-7|NA
TGTGCCAGCAGCAAAGCCCTAGCGGGGAACTACGAGCAGTACTTC
CASSKALAGNYEQYF
>few|TRBV27|TRBJ2-2|NA
TGTGCCAGCAGTTCCGAGGGTCGGAGACCCGGGGAGCTGTTTTTT
CASSSEGRRPGELFF
>NA|TRBV7-2|TRBJ2-7|NA
TGTGCCAGCAGCCTCCGCAGAGGACTATACGAGCAGTACTTC
CASSLRRGLYEQYF